This T cell receptor (beta chain) is from a study of prognosis after radiotherapy for stage I lung cancer. The overall study: Radiotherapy: SBRT, 3 to 5 fractions, biologically effective dose at least 100 Gy.

Notes on the study in general: The question of whether the expanded TCR clones were tumor-specific was not determined. In patients who developed distant metastases, Shannon entropy measured after stereotactic body radiation therapy was lower, and baseline Shannon entropy was not associated with metastases.

Genomic DNA served as the source from which two-round multiplex PCR generated TCR beta CDR3 amplicons. Each TRBV and TRBJ gene had its own primer in the first PCR round. With universal primers, the second PCR round was performed. A single record per CDR3 protein comes from TCRdb applying MiXCR to the multiplex PCR reads. The table lists about 35,000 distinct CDR3 sequences, approximately 29% of them singletons. This clonotype has more than one count but fewer than ten. Its antigen is unidentified. The CDR3 sequence is 12 residues long. Per germline, CDR1 SQVTM and CDR2 ANQGSEA. V was pared by 1 base and J by 7 bases, with 2 bases of the junction left unmatched.

The starting material was PBMCs, obtained before or after stereotactic body radiation therapy (not recorded which). The genes are TRBV29-1 and TRBJ2-5; 8 nucleotides agree with TRBD2. The receptor's source is a donor aged 50 or older with non-small cell lung cancer. CDR3 region: CSVEAGGGTQYF. The DNA of the CDR3 is TGCAGCGTTGAAGCGGGGGGGGGGACCCAGTACTTC.